This TCR beta chain is drawn from a study of T cells in Graves' hyperthyroidism and ophthalmopathy. Study at large: Sampling of peripheral blood happened at initial diagnosis, prior to any treatment.

General study findings and limits: Blood samples included most of the expanded thyroid clonotypes exceeding 0.001.

In this sample, this clonotype turned up a few times. Its target is not known. Recently diagnosed hyperthyroidism of less than 2 months' duration affected patients aged 18 to 65. Trimming took 1 base from V and 3 from J; bases not matched to a gene: 4. There are 15 residues in the CDR3. Per the germline V gene, CDR1 is SGHRS and CDR2 is YFSETQ. Amplification of TCR beta CDR3 regions was performed using RNA transcripts as template. Primed by the HTBI set, a first-round RT-PCR was run on the TCR CDR3. Using its own MiXCR run on the multiplex PCR reads, TCRdb lists one record per CDR3 protein. This table has some 600,000 distinct CDR3 sequences, around 14% appearing once.

Sequencing was performed on blood. The gene calls are TRBV5-1 and TRBJ2-5; 9 nucleotides align to TRBD1. The sequence was collected from a woman in her twenties or thirties with Graves' hyperthyroidism that later progressed to Graves' ophthalmopathy. In DNA form, the CDR3 reads TGCGCCAGCAGCTTGACAGGGGGCCTGAAAGAGACCCAGTACTTC. Residues: CASSLTGGLKETQYF.